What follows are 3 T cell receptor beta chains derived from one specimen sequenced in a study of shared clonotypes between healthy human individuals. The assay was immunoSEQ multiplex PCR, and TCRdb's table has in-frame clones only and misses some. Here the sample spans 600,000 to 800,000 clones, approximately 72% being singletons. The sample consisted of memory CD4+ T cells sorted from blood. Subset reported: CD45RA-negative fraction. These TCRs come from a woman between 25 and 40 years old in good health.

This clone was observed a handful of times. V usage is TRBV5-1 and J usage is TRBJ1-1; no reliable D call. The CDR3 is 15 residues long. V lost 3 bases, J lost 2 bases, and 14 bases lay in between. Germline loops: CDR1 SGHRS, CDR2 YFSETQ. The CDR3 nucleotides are TGCGCCAGCAGCTCCCTTACGGGCAACAACACTGAAGCTTTCTTT. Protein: CASSSLTGNNTEAFF.

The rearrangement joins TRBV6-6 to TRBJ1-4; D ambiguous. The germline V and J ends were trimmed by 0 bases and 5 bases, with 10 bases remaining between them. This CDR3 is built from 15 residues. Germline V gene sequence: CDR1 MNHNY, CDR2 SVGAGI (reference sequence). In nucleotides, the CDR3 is TGTGCCAGCAGTTACTCGGGGTATCGAAATGAAAAACTGTTTTTT. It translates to CASSYSGYRNEKLFF.

The CDR3 reads CASSFRGGELFF. The CDR3 bases are TGTGCCAGCAGTTTCCGTGGAGGGGAGCTGTTTTTT. V gene TRBV27 combines with J gene TRBJ2-2, with D uncertain. CDR3 length equals 12 residues. Trimming took 3 bases from V and 8 from J, leaving 7 bases between them. Looked up from germline, CDR1 is MNHEY and CDR2 is SMNVEV (reference sequence).